This T cell receptor (delta chain) came from a study of gamma-delta chains in newborns, infants, children. For the study at large: Innate gammadelta T cells reportedly expand polyclonally right after birth, driven by microbial exposure, per the title.

TCRdb re-called the reads via CATT. The table has 5,500 to 8,500 delta-chain clones, approximately 11% seen once; the top ten hold approximately 6.6%. The germline gives CDR1 GEAIGNYY, CDR2 EKD. The CDR3 is made up of 19 amino acids. Trimming cost V 0 bases and J 0 bases, with 14 bases left between them. Sequencing was carried out using blood. J is TRDJ3 and V is TRDV2, with D unclear. The J gene comes from matching the DNA to germline here; TCRdb lacks it. The TCR comes from a child who was a newborn, infant or young child, either healthy, febrile or measles-vaccinated (not recorded which). The CDR3 is CACDTVVGDISWDTRQMFF. The CDR3, as DNA: TGTGCCTGTGACACCGTGGTGGGAGACATCTCCTGGGACACCCGACAGATGTTTTTC.